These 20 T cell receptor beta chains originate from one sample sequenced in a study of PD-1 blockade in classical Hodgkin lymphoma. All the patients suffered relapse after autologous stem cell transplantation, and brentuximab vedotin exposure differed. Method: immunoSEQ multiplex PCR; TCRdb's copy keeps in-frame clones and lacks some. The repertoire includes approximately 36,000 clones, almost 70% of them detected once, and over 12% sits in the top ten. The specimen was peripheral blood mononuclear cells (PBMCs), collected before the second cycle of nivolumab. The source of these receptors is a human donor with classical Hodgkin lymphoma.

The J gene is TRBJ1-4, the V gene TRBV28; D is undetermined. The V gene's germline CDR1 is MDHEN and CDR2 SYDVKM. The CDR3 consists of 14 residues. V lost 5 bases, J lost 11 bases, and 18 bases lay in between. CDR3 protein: CASSPRLTWRKLFF. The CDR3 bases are TGTGCCAGCAGTCCCCGGTTGACCTGGAGGAAACTGTTTTTT.

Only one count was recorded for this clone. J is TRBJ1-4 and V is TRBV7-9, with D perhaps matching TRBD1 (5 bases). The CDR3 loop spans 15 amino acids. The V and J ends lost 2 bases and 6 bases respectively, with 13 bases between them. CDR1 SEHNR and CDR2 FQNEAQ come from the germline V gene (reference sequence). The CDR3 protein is CASSLTLGRHEKLFF. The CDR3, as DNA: TGTGCCAGCAGCTTAACCCTGGGACGGCATGAAAAACTGTTTTTT.

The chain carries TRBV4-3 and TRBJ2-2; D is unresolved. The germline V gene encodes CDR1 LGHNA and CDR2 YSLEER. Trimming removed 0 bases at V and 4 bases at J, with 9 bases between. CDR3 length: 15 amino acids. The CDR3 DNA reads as TGCGCCAGCAGCCAAGATCTCCCAGTCACCGGGGAGCTGTTTTTT. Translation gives CASSQDLPVTGELFF.

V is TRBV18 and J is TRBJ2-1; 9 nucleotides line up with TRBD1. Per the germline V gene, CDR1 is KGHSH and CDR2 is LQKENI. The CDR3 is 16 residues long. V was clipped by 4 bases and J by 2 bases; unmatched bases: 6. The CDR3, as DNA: TGTGCCAGCTCACTGGCCGGGACAGGGACCTACAATGAGCAGTTCTTC. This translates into CASSLAGTGTYNEQFF.

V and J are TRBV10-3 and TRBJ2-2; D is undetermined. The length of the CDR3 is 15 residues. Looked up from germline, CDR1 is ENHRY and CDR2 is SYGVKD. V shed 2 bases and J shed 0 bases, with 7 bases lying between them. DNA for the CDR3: TGTGCCATCAGTGAGGTTTCAGCGAACACCGGGGAGCTGTTTTTT. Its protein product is CAISEVSANTGELFF.

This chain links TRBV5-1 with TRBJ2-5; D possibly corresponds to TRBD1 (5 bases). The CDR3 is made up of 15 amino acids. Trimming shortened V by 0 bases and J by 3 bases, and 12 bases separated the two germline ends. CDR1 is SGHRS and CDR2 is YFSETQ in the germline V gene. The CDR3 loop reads CASSLGAGWEETQYF. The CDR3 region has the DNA TGCGCCAGCAGCTTGGGGGCAGGGTGGGAAGAGACCCAGTACTTC.

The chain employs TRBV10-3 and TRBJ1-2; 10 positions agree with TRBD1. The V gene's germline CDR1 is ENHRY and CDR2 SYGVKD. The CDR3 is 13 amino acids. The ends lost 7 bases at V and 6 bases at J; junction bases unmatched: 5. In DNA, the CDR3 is TGTGCCATCACCGGGACAGGGGCGGATGGCTACACCTTC. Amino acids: CAITGTGADGYTF.

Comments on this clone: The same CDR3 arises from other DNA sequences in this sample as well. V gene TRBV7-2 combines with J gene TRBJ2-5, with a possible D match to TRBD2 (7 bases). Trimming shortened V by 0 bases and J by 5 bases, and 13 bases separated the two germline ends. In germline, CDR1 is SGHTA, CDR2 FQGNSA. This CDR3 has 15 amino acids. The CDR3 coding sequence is TGTGCCAGCAGCTTAGCTGGGGGGGGCTGGGAGACCCAGTACTTC. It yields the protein CASSLAGGGWETQYF.

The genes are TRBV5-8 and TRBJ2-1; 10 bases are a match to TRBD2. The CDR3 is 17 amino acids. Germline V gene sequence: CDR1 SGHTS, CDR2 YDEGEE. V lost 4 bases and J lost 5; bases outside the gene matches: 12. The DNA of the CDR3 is TGTGCCAGCAGCGGGGGTTTTAGCGGGAGGTTCAACAATGAGCAGTTCTTC. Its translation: CASSGGFSGRFNNEQFF.

The CDR3 DNA sequence: TGTGCCAGCAGCCCTGGACACCTTTTGAATGAGCAGTTCTTC. This translates into CASSPGHLLNEQFF. The V call is TRBV7-9, the J call TRBJ2-1, with D maybe TRBD1 (5 bases). The CDR3 spans 14 residues. V was clipped by 5 bases and J by 7 bases, with 15 bases between them. Germline V lookup: CDR1 SEHNR, CDR2 FQNEAQ (reference sequence).

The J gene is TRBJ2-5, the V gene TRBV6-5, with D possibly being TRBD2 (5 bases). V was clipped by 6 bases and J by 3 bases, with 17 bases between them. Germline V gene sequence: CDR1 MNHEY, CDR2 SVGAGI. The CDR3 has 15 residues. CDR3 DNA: TGTGCCAGCAGCCCGACCCGGACTGGTAAAGAGACCCAGTACTTC. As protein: CASSPTRTGKETQYF.

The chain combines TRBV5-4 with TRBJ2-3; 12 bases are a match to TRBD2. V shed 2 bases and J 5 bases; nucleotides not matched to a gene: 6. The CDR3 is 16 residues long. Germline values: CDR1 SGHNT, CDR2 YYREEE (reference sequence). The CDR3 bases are TGTGCCAGCAGCTTAACTAGCGGGAGGACGGTAGATACGCAGTATTTT. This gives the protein CASSLTSGRTVDTQYF.

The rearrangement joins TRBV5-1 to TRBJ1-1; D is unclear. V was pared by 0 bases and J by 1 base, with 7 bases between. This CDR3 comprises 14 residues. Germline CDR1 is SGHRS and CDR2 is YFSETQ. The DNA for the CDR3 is TGCGCCAGCAGCTTGGTTGGAGGGAACACTGAAGCTTTCTTT. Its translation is CASSLVGGNTEAFF. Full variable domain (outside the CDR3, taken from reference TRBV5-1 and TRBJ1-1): KAGVTQTPRYLIKTRGQQVTLSCSPISGHRSVSWYQQTPGQGLQFLFEYFSETQRNKGNFPGRFSGRQFSNSRSEMNVSTLELGDSALYLCASSLVGGNTEAFFGQGTRLTVV.

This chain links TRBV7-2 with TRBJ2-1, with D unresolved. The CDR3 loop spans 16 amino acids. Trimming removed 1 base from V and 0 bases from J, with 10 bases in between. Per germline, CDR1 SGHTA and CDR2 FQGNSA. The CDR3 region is CASSLDVASSYNEQFF. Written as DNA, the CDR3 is TGTGCCAGCAGCTTAGATGTGGCGAGCTCCTACAATGAGCAGTTCTTC.

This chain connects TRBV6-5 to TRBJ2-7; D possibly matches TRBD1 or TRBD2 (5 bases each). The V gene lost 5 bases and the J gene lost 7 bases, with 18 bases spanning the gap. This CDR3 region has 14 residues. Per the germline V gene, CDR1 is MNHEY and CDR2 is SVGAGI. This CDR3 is CASSRGSSGGEQYF. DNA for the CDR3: TGTGCCAGCAGTCGAGGATCGTCTGGGGGAGAGCAGTACTTC.

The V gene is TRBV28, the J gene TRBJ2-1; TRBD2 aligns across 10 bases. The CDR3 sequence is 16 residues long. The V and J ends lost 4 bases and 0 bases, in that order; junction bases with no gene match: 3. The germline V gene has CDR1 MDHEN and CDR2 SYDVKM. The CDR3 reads CASSSPSGGSYNEQFF. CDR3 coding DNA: TGTGCCAGCAGTTCTCCTAGCGGGGGCTCCTACAATGAGCAGTTCTTC.

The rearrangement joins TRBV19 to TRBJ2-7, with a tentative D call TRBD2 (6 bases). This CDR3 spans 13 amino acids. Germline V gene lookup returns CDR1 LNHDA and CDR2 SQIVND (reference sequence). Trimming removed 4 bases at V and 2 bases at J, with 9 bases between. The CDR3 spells CASSTGLTYEQYF. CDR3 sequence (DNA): TGTGCCAGTAGTACGGGACTCACCTACGAGCAGTACTTC.

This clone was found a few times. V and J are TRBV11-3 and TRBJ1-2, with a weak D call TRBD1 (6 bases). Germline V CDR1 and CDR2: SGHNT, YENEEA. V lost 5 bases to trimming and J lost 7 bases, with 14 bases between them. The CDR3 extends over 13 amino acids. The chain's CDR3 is CASSPRTVRGYTF. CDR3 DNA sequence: TGTGCCAGCAGCCCAAGGACAGTTCGTGGCTACACCTTC.

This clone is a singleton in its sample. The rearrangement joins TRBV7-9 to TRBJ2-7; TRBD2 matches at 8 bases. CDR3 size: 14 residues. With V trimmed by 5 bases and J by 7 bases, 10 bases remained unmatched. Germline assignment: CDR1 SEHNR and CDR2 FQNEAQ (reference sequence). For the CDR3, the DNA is TGTGCCAGCAGCCTCTCCGGGGGGGCTCATGAGCAGTACTTC. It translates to CASSLSGGAHEQYF.

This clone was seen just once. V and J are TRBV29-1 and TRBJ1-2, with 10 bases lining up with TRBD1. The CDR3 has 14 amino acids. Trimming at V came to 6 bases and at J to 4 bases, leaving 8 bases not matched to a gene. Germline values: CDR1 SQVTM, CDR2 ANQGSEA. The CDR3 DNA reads TGCAGCGTCGCGGGGGACAGGGGAGGCTATGGCTACACCTTC. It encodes CSVAGDRGGYGYTF.